This T cell receptor (beta chain) was recovered during a study of cytomegalovirus exposure and HLA in healthy donors. Overall study context: In an earlier analysis, around 100 million unique TCR beta sequences were found from some 200 million T cells. Study-wide points: A few CMV-associated chains proved CMV antigen-specific in vitro. It was reported in a later analysis that an Asian-associated ancestry cluster showed fewer N-insertions than the roughly 670-donor mean. Reportedly, TCR beta sequences accurately predicted HLA-A and HLA-B alleles in most subjects.

As regards this clone: Its specificity is not known.

The study ran its PCR with 60 Vbeta and 13 Jbeta primers. Sequenced by immunoSEQ multiplex PCR; TCRdb stores in-frame clones only, minus some. Of 150,000 to 200,000 clones in the sample, 79% were seen once. CDR3 size: 16 residues. Sequences were obtained from PBMCs. This rearrangement joins TRBV21-1 to TRBJ2-7; the table assigns TRBD2, which was not confirmed against the DNA. TRBV21-1 is marked as a pseudogene. The source is a girl under 18 in good health and CMV-seropositive. The CDR3 coding sequence is TGTGCCAGCAGCAGATTACCTAGCGGGGGGTTTCCAGAGCAGTACTTC. It is translated as CASSRLPSGGFPEQYF.